The T cell receptor (beta chain) under discussion was sequenced for a study of shared clonotypes between healthy human individuals (TCRdb year 2020). About the full investigation: A few men and two women, aged 18 to 49 years, made up the cohort. Leukapheresis yielded between about 0.85 and 10 billion PBMCs per donor. To estimate repertoire size and how much clonotype sharing occurs between individuals, the study deeply sequenced the blood TCR repertoires of 4 to 6 healthy adults. Per donor, three plates each were used for CD4 naive and CD4 memory, two for CD8 naive, and one for CD8 memory. To increase sequencing depth and limit assay-specific biases, TCR repertoire library preparation and sequencing were carried out by different laboratories using diverse techniques.

The donors were healthy, HIV-negative adults with no recently reported acute infections or vaccinations. Every donor was a Caucasian adult residing in Nashville, Tennessee, USA. CD4+ T cells were enriched by magnetic negative selection; naive cells were then positively selected on CD45RA, and the negative fraction formed the memory subset. Blood was obtained by leukapheresis, after which PBMCs were separated by Ficoll-Histopaque density gradient centrifugation and cryopreserved in liquid nitrogen vapor phase. Analytical flow cytometry was used to check the purity and quantity of every magnetically sorted T cell population. Genomic DNA was isolated from every sorted fraction and measured by UV absorbance on a Nanodrop 2000c. About this clone itself: Its antigen specificity is not known. Per-nucleotide qualities are absent, and no much larger clonotype sits a single base away.

Using the deep immunoSEQ assay, TCR CDR3 regions were amplified from genomic DNA by multiplex PCR. Extracted genomic DNA from each cell subset was distributed evenly across all wells of several immunoSEQ 96-well plates, and each plate was treated as a replicate. Each replicate PCR for sorted subsets received around 200 ng genomic DNA, equal to about 30,000 T cell genomes. Purified libraries were quantified with a Qubit 3.0 fluorometer, sized on a Bioanalyzer 2100, and re-quantified with the KAPA Library Quantification kit. Every immunoSEQ 96-well plate was sequenced on a separate single-read 150-cycle Illumina NextSeq 550 flow cell. The paper's processing steps were these. Because the immunoSEQ output included only junctional sequences and no quality scores, the filtering could not be the same as the filtering used for full-length reads. Sequences were annotated with PyIR, a Python wrapper for IgBLAST v1.9, and V/J genes and CDR3 were assigned using IMGT germline references. Reads were filtered out if the reads had weak V/J assignments (E-value above 1e-6), no CDR3, stop codons, out-of-frame junctions, or ambiguous translated residues. V3J clonotypes were defined as sequences sharing the same inferred V gene, J gene, and CDR3 amino acid sequence. The percentage overlap between two repertoires was calculated by dividing the number of shared unique clonotypes by the size of the smaller repertoire. Repertoire richness was assessed with RTK rarefaction, the Chao1 estimator, and Recon v2.1 estimates of unobserved clonotypes. OLGA was used to compute generation probabilities for all TCRbeta clonotypes that the gDNA method yielded from a handful of donors. The clones in this table, taken by TCRdb from immuneACCESS, are in-frame only. Not every clone is retained; where verified, under half of the shortfall comes from an unresolved V gene, and the cause of the rest is unknown. That table furnishes V, J and clone size, whereas the DNA furnished D and trimming. This sample holds 500,000 to 550,000 clones; 95% to 97% were observed only once. The ten largest account for about 0.068% of the sample.

Here is what the overall study found, with its caveats: Even with the large sequencing depth, rarefaction of the sorted-subset datasets indicated that sequencing was incomplete. The genetic and exposure-history diversity represented was limited by the small number of donors. Across several donors, 5% to 6% of naive CD4, roughly 3.5% of naive CD8, around 2.1% of memory CD4, and about 0.4% of memory CD8 clonotypes were shared. Larger estimated clonotype richness was generally found for naive subsets than for memory subsets. Pairwise subsampling indicated that sequencing depth was expected to affect the degree of clonotype sharing among donors. Sampling was limited to blood, and TCR repertoires in tissue likely differ from TCR repertoires in blood. Higher generation probabilities were observed for clonotypes shared by all four sorted-subset donors than for non-shared clonotypes.

For CDR1 and CDR2, the germline V gene (reference sequence) lists MNHNY and SVGAGI. The CDR3 holds 16 amino acids from the cysteine to the phenylalanine. Just CDR3 DNA is preserved here, 48 bases in frame from base 1. V has 6 bases trimmed and J has 7 bases trimmed; junction bases matching no gene number 12. The sequencing input was naive CD4+ T cells sorted from blood. The cell subset or site label of this sample denotes: CD45RA+ positively selected. The receptor was derived from a woman aged 25 to 39 in good health. The chain couples TRBV6-6 to TRBJ1-6, with 7 bases in between that match TRBD1. The DNA is TGTGCCAGCAGCCCCCCCGACAGGGACTCCAATTCACCCCTCCACTTT. Its amino acids are CASSPPDRDSNSPLHF.